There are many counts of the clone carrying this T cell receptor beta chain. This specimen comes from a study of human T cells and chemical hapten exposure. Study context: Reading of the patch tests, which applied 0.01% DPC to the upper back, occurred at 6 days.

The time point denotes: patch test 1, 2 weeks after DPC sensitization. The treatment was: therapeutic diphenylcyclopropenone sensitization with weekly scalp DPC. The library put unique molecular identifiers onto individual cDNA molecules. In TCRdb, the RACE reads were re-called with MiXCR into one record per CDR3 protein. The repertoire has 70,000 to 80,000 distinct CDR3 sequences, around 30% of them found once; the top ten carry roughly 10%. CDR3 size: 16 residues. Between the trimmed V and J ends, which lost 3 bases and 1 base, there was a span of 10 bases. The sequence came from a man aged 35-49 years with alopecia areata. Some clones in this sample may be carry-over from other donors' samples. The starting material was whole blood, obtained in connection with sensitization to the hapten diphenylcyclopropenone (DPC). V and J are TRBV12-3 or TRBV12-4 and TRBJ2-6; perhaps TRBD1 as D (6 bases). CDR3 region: CASSFIQGSGANVLTF. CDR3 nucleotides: TGTGCCAGCAGTTTCATACAGGGATCTGGGGCCAACGTCCTGACTTTC.